This entry features one T cell receptor beta chain sequence. This sample stems from a study of blood T cells in healthy people across ages. A second PCR of roughly 7 to 11 cycles used a sample-barcoded 5' primer and a J-beta primer mix. MiXCR was run by TCRdb on the 5' RACE reads, yielding one entry per CDR3 protein. The table lists approximately 760,000 distinct CDR3 sequences, about 25% of them singletons. V dropped 3 bases and J dropped 3 bases, with 9 bases sitting between them. The CDR3 runs to 14 residues. In germline, CDR1 is SGHRS, CDR2 YFSETQ. This same sample was also taken into another study, of T cells of mothers and their children.

The chain carries TRBV5-1 and TRBJ2-2, with D tentatively TRBD1 or TRBD2 (5 bases each). The clonotype originates from a boy aged 10-17 years in good health. What was sequenced was blood. The CDR3 sequence is CASSSMGDTGELFF. The CDR3 DNA sequence: TGCGCCAGCAGCTCCATGGGGGACACCGGGGAGCTGTTTTTT.